The entry below gives a single T cell receptor (beta chain) sequence along with its context. V shed 6 bases, J shed 3 bases, and the junction held 0 bases outside the gene matches. The CDR3 runs to 14 residues. From germline, CDR1 is ENHRY and CDR2 SYGVKD. The sample is drawn from a study of blood T cell repertoires in COVID-19. Study as a whole: The United States, Italy and Spain supplied acute and convalescent COVID-19 samples. PBMCs, B-cell-depleted T cells, or T cells were the source of the cDNA or gDNA that made up the material.

Original methodology: Reference gene primer amplification gave nucleated cell count estimates. TCRdb's table, derived via immunoSEQ multiplex PCR, lists solely in-frame clones and lacks some. V and J calls and clone size follow that table, whereas D and trimming were derived from the DNA. Of 170,000 or so clones detected, more than 85% appear once; the ten largest clones hold approximately 0.5%. The TCR sequence derives from a man aged 50 to 59 with acute or convalescent COVID-19. The specimen was peripheral blood. This chain uses TRBV10-3 with TRBJ2-5, with 14 positions matching TRBD2. CDR3 in amino acids: CAIRTSGGEETQYF. The CDR3 DNA reads TGTGCCATCAGGACTAGCGGGGGGGAAGAGACCCAGTACTTC.